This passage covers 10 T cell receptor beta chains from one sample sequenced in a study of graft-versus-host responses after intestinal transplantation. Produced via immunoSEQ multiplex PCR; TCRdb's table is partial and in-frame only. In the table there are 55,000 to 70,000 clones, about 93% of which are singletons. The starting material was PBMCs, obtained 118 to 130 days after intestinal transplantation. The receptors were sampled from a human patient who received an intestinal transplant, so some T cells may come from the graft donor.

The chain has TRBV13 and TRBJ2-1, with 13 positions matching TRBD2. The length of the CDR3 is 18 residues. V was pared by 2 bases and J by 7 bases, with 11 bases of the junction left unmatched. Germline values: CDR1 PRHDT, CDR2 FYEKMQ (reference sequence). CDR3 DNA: TGTGCCAGCAGCTTATTAGGACTAGCGGGAGCAGGGGGAAATGAGCAGTTCTTC. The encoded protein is CASSLLGLAGAGGNEQFF.

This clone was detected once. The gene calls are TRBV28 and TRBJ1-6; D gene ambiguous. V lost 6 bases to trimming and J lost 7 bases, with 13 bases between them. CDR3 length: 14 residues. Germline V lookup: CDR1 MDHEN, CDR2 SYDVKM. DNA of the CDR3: TGTGCCAGCAGGCGGCCTGTCAGGAATTCACCCCTCCACTTT. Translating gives CASRRPVRNSPLHF.

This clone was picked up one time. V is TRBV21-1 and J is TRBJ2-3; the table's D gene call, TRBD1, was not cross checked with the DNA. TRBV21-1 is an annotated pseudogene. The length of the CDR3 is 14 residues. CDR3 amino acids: CASHRGHSTDTQYF. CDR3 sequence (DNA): TGTGCCAGCCACAGGGGTCATAGCACAGATACGCAGTATTTT.

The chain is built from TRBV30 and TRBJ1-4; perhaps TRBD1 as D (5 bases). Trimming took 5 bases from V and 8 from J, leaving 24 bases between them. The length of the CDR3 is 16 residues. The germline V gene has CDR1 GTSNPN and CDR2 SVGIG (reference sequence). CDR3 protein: CAWSRRGFGKREKLFF. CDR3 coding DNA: TGTGCCTGGTCCCGGCGGGGGTTTGGCAAGCGCGAAAAACTGTTTTTT.

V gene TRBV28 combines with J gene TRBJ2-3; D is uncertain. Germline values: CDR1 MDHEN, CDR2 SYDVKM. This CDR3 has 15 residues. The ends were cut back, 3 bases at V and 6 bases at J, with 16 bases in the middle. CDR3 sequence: CASSFRGREADTQYF. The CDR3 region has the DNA TGTGCCAGCAGTTTCAGAGGCCGAGAGGCCGATACGCAGTATTTT.

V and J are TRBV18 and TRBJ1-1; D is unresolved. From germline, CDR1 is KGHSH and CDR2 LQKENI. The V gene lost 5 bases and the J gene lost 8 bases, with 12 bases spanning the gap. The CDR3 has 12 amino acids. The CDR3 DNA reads TGTGCCAGCTCAAGTACTAACAGCGAAGCTTTCTTT. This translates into CASSSTNSEAFF.

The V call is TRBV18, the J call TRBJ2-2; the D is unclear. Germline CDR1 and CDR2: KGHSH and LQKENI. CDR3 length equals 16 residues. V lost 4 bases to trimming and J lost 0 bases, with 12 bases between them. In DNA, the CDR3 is TGTGCCAGCTCACGAGACTTGATCTCGAACACCGGGGAGCTGTTTTTT. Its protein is CASSRDLISNTGELFF.

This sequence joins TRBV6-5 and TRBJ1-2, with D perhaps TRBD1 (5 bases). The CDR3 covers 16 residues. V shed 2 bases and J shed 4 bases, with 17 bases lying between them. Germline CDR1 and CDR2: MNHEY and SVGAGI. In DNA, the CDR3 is TGTGCCAGCAGTTACCAGGGCGCGGCGGGCTTCTATGGCTACACCTTC. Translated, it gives CASSYQGAAGFYGYTF.

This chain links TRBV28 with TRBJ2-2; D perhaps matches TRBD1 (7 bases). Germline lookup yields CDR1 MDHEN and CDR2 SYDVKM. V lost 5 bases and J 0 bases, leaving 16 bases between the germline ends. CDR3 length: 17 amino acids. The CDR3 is CASSRGDREANTGELFF. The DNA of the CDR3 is TGTGCCAGCAGTCGTGGTGACAGGGAGGCGAACACCGGGGAGCTGTTTTTT.

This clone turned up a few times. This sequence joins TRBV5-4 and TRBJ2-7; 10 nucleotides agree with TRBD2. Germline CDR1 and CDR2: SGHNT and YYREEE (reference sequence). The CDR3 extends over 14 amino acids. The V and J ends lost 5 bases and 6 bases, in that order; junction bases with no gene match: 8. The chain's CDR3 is CASSPAAGGFEQYF. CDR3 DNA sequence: TGTGCCAGCAGTCCGGCAGCGGGAGGGTTCGAGCAGTACTTC.